This T cell receptor beta chain was captured by sequencing in a study of blood T cell repertoires in COVID-19. The CDR3 covers 15 residues. The germline V gene encodes CDR1 MDHEN and CDR2 SYDVKM. Trimming shortened V by 1 base and J by 0 bases, and 9 bases separated the two germline ends. The table came from immunoSEQ multiplex PCR; TCRdb's copy has only in-frame clones and leaves some out. The table records approximately 240,000 clones, approximately 80% of them present only once. Material for sequencing was peripheral blood. This TCR was recovered from a woman of 80 years or more with active or convalescent COVID-19. The chain has TRBV28 and TRBJ1-2, with D perhaps matching TRBD1 (5 bases). The CDR3 DNA sequence: TGTGCCAGCAGTTTATTGGCGGGGGCTAACTATGGCTACACCTTC. This codes for CASSLLAGANYGYTF.